These 5 T cell receptor beta chains came from one sample sequenced in a study of T cell changes during pregnancy in multiple sclerosis. Generated by immunoSEQ multiplex PCR, the TCRdb table keeps only in-frame clones and is missing some. Of about 76,000 clones in the sample, roughly 92% are singletons; the top ten hold 1.5% to 2%. Sequences were derived from peripheral blood, sampled in the first trimester of pregnancy. These receptors all come from a female donor in good health, enrolled as a control in a pregnancy study.

The chain uses TRBV9 and TRBJ2-7; TRBD2 is a possible D gene (5 bases). This CDR3 spans 13 amino acids. The ends were cut back, 0 bases at V and 6 bases at J, with 10 bases in the middle. CDR1 SGDLS and CDR2 YYNGEE come from the germline V gene. Here the CDR3 reads CASSVGGYGEQYF. The CDR3 coding sequence is TGTGCCAGCAGCGTAGGAGGGTACGGCGAGCAGTACTTC. Looking up the rest from reference TRBV9 and TRBJ2-7 gives the full variable domain: DSGVTQTPKHLITATGQRVTLRCSPRSGDLSVYWYQQSLDQGLQFLIQYYNGEERAKGNILERFSAQQFPDLHSELNLSSLELGDSALYFCASSVGGYGEQYFGPGTRLTVT.

V is TRBV6-4 and J is TRBJ2-3; 14 bases fit TRBD2. In germline, CDR1 is MRHNA, CDR2 SNTAGT. Unmatched junction bases numbered 2, after V lost 4 bases and J lost 5 bases. This CDR3 contains 15 residues. The CDR3 loop reads CASSVTSGRGDTQYF. CDR3 nucleotide sequence: TGTGCCAGCAGTGTGACTAGCGGGAGGGGAGATACGCAGTATTTT.

This chain joins TRBV7-9 and TRBJ2-1; D is unclear. Germline lookup yields CDR1 SEHNR and CDR2 FQNEAQ (reference sequence). The CDR3 runs 12 residues. V was cut by 3 bases and J by 6 bases, with 6 bases left in between. CDR3 amino acids: CASSLTGNEQFF. DNA for the CDR3: TGTGCCAGCAGCTTGACGGGCAATGAGCAGTTCTTC. Full variable domain (missing parts from reference TRBV7-9 and TRBJ2-1): DTGVSQNPRHKITKRGQNVTFRCDPISEHNRLYWYRQTLGQGPEFLTYFQNEAQLEKSRLLSDRFSAERPKGSFSTLEIQRTEQGDSAMYLCASSLTGNEQFFGPGTRLTVL.

Note on this clone: The same CDR3 is also encoded by other DNA sequences in this sample. This rearrangement joins TRBV28 to TRBJ2-7; TRBD2 might be the D (5 bases). V was shortened by 1 base and J by 6 bases, with 7 bases between the two germline ends. Germline-derived CDR1 and CDR2 are MDHEN and SYDVKM. CDR3 length equals 12 residues. The CDR3 coding sequence is TGTGCCAGCAGTTTATCGGGGTTCGAGCAGTACTTC. Translating it yields CASSLSGFEQYF.

A single count supports this clone. As DNA, the CDR3 is TGTGCCAGCAGCCTAGCGGGAGTCACCTACAATGAGCAGTTCTTC. Its translation: CASSLAGVTYNEQFF. The V call is TRBV27, the J call TRBJ2-1; 10 bases are shared with TRBD2. From germline, CDR1 is MNHEY and CDR2 SMNVEV (reference sequence). This CDR3 contains 15 residues. The V gene end was trimmed by 6 bases and the J gene end by 2 bases; junction bases not matched to a gene: 4.